This TCR beta chain was found in a study of shared clonotypes between healthy human individuals. In germline, CDR1 is SQVTM, CDR2 ANQGSEA. V lost 2 bases, J lost 1 base, and 12 bases lay in between. This CDR3 is 15 amino acids long. This table comes from immunoSEQ multiplex PCR, and its TCRdb copy is limited to in-frame clones, with some not included. Of some 96,000 clones in the sample, around 47% were seen once. The chain recombines TRBV29-1 with TRBJ2-4; D unclear. Sequenced material: PBMCs. This sequence was found in a woman aged 40 to 50 in good health. Some clones in this sample may be carry-over from other donors' samples. This CDR3 reads CSVESVTDAKNIQYF. The CDR3 bases are TGCAGCGTTGAATCGGTTACGGACGCCAAAAACATTCAGTACTTC.